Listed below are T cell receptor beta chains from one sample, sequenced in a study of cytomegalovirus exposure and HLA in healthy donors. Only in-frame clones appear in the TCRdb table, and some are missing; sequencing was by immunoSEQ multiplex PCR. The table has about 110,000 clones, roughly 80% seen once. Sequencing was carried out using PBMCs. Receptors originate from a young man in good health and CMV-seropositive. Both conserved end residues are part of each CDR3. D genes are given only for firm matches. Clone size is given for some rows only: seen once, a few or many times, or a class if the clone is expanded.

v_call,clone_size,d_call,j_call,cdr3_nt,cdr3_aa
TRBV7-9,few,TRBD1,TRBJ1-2,TGTGCCAGCAGCTTTTGGGACAGGGACGGCTACACCTTC,CASSFWDRDGYTF
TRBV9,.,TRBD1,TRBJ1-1,TGTGCCAGCAGCTCAGGGACAGGGGAGCGGCGGTCGGAAGCTTTCTTT,CASSSGTGERRSEAFF
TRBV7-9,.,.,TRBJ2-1,TGTGCCAGCAGCTTGACACTCTCCTACAATGAGCAGTTCTTC,CASSLTLSYNEQFF
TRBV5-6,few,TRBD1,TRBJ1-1,TGTGCCAGCAGCCGAGACAGGGATCTAACTGAAGCTTTCTTT,CASSRDRDLTEAFF
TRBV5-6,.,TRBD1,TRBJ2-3,TGTGCCTGCAGCGGACAGGGGGCAAGGACGCAGTATTTT,CACSGQGARTQYF
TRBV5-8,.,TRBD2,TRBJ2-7,TGTGCCAGCAGCTTGAGGCTAGCGGGGGGGGTAACCTACGAGCAGTACTTC,CASSLRLAGGVTYEQYF
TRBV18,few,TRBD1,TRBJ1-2,TGTGCCAGCTCACCACCCGGGACAGACTCTAACTATGGCTACACCTTC,CASSPPGTDSNYGYTF
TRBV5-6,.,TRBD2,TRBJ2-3,TGTGCCAGCAGCGTACTAGCGGGGGGCACAGATACGCAGTATTTT,CASSVLAGGTDTQYF
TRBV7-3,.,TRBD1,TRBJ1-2,TGTGCCAGCAGCGAGAGGACAGGGGAGGGTGGCTACACCTTC,CASSERTGEGGYTF
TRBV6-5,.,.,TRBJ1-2,TGTGCCAGCAGGGGTACAGGCACCTATGGCTACACCTTC,CASRGTGTYGYTF
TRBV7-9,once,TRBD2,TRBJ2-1,TGTGCCAGCAGCTTATCCAGCGGGGGGCGCAATGAGCAGTTCTTC,CASSLSSGGRNEQFF
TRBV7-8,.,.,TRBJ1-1,TGTGCCAGCAGCTTCGGGGTCCTGAACACTGAAGCTTTCTTT,CASSFGVLNTEAFF
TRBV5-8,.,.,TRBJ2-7,TGTGCCAGCAGCTTGGCTTCGGGAGCCTACGAGCAGTACTTC,CASSLASGAYEQYF
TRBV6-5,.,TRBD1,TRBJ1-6,TGTGCCAGCAGCCGTGGACAGGGTGAACATTCACCCCTCCACTTT,CASSRGQGEHSPLHF
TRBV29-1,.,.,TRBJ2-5,TGCAGCGTTGTTTTTGGGGGCAGAAAATTGGAGACCCAGTACTTC,CSVVFGGRKLETQYF
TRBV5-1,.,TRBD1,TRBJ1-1,TGCGCCAGCAGCAAAAGACAGGGCGTGAACACTGAAGCTTTCTTT,CASSKRQGVNTEAFF
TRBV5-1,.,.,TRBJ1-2,TGCGCCAGCAGCTTGATAGAGCGGACAGACCAGACTAACTATGGCTACACCTTC,CASSLIERTDQTNYGYTF
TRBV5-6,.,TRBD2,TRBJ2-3,TGTGCCAGCAGCTCTGGACTAGCTGAAGATACGCAGTATTTT,CASSSGLAEDTQYF
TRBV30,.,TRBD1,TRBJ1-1,TGTGCCTGGAGTGGACAGGGGACTGAAGCTTTCTTT,CAWSGQGTEAFF
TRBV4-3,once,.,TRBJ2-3,TGCGCCAGCAGCCATTTTTCGGTGCTCTCCACTAGCACAGATACGCAGTATTTT,CASSHFSVLSTSTDTQYF
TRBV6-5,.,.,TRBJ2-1,TGTGCCAGCAGTTATAGAGGGAATGAGCAGTTCTTC,CASSYRGNEQFF
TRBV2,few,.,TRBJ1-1,TGTGCCAGCAAGTCTAGAGGGACACTAACTGAAGCTTTCTTT,CASKSRGTLTEAFF
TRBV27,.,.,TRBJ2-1,TGTGCCAGCCGATATGACAGATACAATGAGCAGTTCTTC,CASRYDRYNEQFF
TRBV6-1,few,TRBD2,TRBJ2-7,TGTGCCAGCAGTGAAGCGTCGGGGGAGGGCTACGAGCAGTACTTC,CASSEASGEGYEQYF
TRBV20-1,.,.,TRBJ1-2,TGCAGTGCCAGACAGAGGAGTGGCTACACCTTC,CSARQRSGYTF
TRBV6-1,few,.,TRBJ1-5,TGTGCCAGCAATTTGTCGGGGGGAAAACAGCCCCAGCATTTT,CASNLSGGKQPQHF
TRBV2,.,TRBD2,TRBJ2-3,TGTGCCAGCAGGGACGGGACTAGCGGGGGAGATACGCAGTATTTT,CASRDGTSGGDTQYF
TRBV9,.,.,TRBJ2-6,TGTGCCAGCAGCCCCGGAGGAGTACAGTTGGCCAACGTCCTGACTTTC,CASSPGGVQLANVLTF
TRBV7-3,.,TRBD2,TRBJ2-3,TGTGCCAGCAGCCGCACGGGGGGGCGGGCAGATACGCAGTATTTT,CASSRTGGRADTQYF
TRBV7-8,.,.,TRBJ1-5,TGTGCCAGCAGCTCCAACAGGGATCAGCCCCAGCATTTT,CASSSNRDQPQHF
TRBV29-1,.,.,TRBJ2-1,TGCAGCGTGCCAAGGGGTAATGAGCAGTTCTTC,CSVPRGNEQFF
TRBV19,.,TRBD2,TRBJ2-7,TGTGCCAGTAGTCATTCCGGGACTAGCGGCGCCTACGAGCAGTACTTC,CASSHSGTSGAYEQYF
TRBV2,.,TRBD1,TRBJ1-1,TGTGCCAGCAGTGCTAGAGGGGGCGTCACTGAAGCTTTCTTT,CASSARGGVTEAFF
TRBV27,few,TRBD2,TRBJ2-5,TGTGCCAGCAGCCAACGGGGGACTAGCGGGTACCAAGAGACCCAGTACTTC,CASSQRGTSGYQETQYF
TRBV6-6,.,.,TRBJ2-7,TGTGCCAGCAGTTACGAGGCAGGGAGGACCTGGGAGCAGTACTTC,CASSYEAGRTWEQYF
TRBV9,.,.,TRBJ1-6,TGTGCCAGCAGCGTAGATCCGGAGATTAATTCACCCCTCCACTTT,CASSVDPEINSPLHF
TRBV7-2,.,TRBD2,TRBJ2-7,TGTGCCAGCAGCCGGACTAGCGGGGGGGTCGGTGAGCAGTACTTC,CASSRTSGGVGEQYF
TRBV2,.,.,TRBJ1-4,TGTGCCAGCAGTCACAGGGAAACTAATGAAAAACTGTTTTTT,CASSHRETNEKLFF
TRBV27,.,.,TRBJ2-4,TGTGCCAGCAGCCTCAGGGGACCTTGGGACATTCAGTACTTC,CASSLRGPWDIQYF